This TCR beta chain was identified during a study of shared clonotypes between healthy human individuals. The assay was immunoSEQ multiplex PCR, and TCRdb's table has in-frame clones only and misses some. Among over 700,000 clones, approximately 77% were seen once, and the ten largest hold more than 1.5%. Per germline, CDR1 SGHTA and CDR2 FQGNSA. The CDR3 sequence is 13 residues long. The germline V and J ends were trimmed by 4 bases and 11 bases, with 16 bases remaining between them. What was sequenced was memory CD4+ T cells sorted from blood. Subset specified: CD45RA-negative fraction. The chain employs TRBV7-2 and TRBJ2-3; tentatively, D is TRBD1 or TRBD2 (6 bases each). This TCR came from a woman younger than 45 in good health. Here the CDR3 reads CASSSMSGGRQYF. The CDR3 coding sequence is TGTGCCAGCAGCTCAATGTCCGGGGGCAGGCAGTATTTT.